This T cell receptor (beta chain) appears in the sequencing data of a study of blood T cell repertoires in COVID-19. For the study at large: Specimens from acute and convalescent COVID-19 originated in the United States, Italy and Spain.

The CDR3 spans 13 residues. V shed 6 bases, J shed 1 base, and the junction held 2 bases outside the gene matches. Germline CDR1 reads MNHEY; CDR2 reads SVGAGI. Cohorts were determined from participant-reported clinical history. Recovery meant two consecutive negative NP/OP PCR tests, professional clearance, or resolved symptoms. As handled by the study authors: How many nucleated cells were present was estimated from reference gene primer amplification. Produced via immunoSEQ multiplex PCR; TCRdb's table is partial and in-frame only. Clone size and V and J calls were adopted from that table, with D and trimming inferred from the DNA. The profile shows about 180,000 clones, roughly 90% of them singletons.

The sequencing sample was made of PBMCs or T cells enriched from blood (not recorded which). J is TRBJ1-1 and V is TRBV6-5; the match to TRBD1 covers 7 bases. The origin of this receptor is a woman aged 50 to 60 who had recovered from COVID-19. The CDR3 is CASRNRGNTEAFF. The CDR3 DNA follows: TGTGCCAGCAGAAACAGGGGGAACACTGAAGCTTTCTTT.